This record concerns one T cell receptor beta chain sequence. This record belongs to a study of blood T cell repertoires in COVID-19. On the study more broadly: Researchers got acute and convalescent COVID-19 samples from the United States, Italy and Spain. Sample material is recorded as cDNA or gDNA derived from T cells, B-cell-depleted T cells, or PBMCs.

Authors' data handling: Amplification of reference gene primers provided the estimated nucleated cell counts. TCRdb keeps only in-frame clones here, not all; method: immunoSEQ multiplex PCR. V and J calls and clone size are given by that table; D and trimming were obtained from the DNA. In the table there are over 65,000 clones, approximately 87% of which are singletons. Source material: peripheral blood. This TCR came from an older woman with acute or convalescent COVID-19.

CDR3 coding DNA: TGTGCCAGCAGCTTAGGACAGGCGAGCACTGAAGCTTTCTTT. Encoded protein: CASSLGQASTEAFF. V is TRBV11-2 and J is TRBJ1-1; TRBD1 is a possible D gene (6 bases). The V end was cut by 1 base, the J end by 4 bases, with 10 bases between. The germline V gene encodes CDR1 SGHAT and CDR2 FQNNGV. CDR3 length: 14 amino acids.